The rows below give T cell receptor beta chains drawn from one sample of a study of T cell repertoires in cytomegalovirus infection. From the reads, TCRdb called clonotypes with MiXCR, one entry per CDR3 protein. Found here are roughly 69,000 distinct CDR3 sequences, around 20% of them singletons; the top ten hold 73%. These receptors' targets are unknown. The starting material was CD8+ T cells from cultured PBMCs, obtained from culture after CMV antigen stimulation. The source is a human donor in good health (CMV status not recorded). Some clones in this sample may be carry-over from other donors' samples. CDR3s include the opening cysteine and the closing phenylalanine or tryptophan. The D gene is left open where the match is weak. Size is stated for part of the rows, as once, few or many counts, or as a class when the clone is expanded.

J gene,clone size,V gene,D gene,CDR3 protein,CDR3 DNA
TRBJ1-1,few,TRBV13,.,CASSLSHGRAEAFF,TGTGCCAGCAGCTTAAGTCATGGAAGAGCTGAAGCTTTCTTT
TRBJ1-1,.,TRBV7-8,.,CASSLALRLDTEAFF,TGTGCCAGCAGCTTAGCGCTCAGGTTGGACACTGAAGCTTTCTTT
TRBJ2-1,.,TRBV9,.,CASLSSTGEQFF,TGTGCCAGCCTGAGTTCTACAGGGGAGCAGTTCTTC
TRBJ2-7,.,TRBV27,.,CASSLFDSYEQYF,TGTGCCAGCAGTTTATTCGACAGTTACGAGCAGTACTTC
TRBJ2-1,.,TRBV7-3,TRBD2,CASSSPGLALNEQFF,TGTGCCAGCAGCTCCCCGGGACTAGCTCTCAATGAGCAGTTCTTC
TRBJ1-6,.,TRBV27,.,CASSLSANNSPLHF,TGTGCCAGCAGTTTATCGGCCAACAATTCACCCCTCCACTTT
TRBJ2-7,.,TRBV12-5,.,CASGLEWSEQYF,TGTGCTAGTGGTTTGGAGTGGAGCGAGCAGTACTTC
TRBJ1-2,few,TRBV27,.,CASSFNGGNYGYTF,TGTGCCAGCAGTTTCAACGGGGGCAACTATGGCTACACCTTC
TRBJ1-5,.,TRBV6-2/TRBV6-3,.,CASSYSGSNQPQHF,TGTGCCAGCAGTTACTCGGGGAGCAATCAGCCCCAGCATTTT
TRBJ2-3,many,TRBV11-2,TRBD2,CASSSHGGALNTDTQYF,TGTGCCAGCAGCTCCCACGGGGGGGCTCTAAACACAGATACGCAGTATTTT
TRBJ2-1,few,TRBV7-2,.,CASSYVLWGAQEQFF,TGTGCCAGCAGCTACGTCCTCTGGGGGGCCCAGGAGCAGTTCTTC
TRBJ2-1,.,TRBV6-6,TRBD1,CASSYTHRGPYNEQFF,TGTGCCAGCAGTTACACTCACAGGGGCCCCTACAATGAGCAGTTCTTC
TRBJ1-2,.,TRBV7-9,.,CASSLTGRGFYGYTF,TGTGCCAGCAGCTTAACAGGGAGAGGCTTCTATGGCTACACCTTC
TRBJ1-2,few,TRBV6-2/TRBV6-3,.,CASSLVAEFYGYTF,TGTGCCAGCAGTTTGGTAGCAGAATTCTATGGCTACACCTTC
TRBJ1-1,few,TRBV12-3/TRBV12-4,.,CASSPSGTEAFF,TGTGCCAGCAGCCCATCTGGCACTGAAGCTTTCTTT
TRBJ1-1,.,TRBV12-3/TRBV12-4,.,CASSLGHPFNTEAFF,TGTGCCAGCAGTTTAGGGCACCCCTTCAACACTGAAGCTTTCTTT
TRBJ1-2,many,TRBV7-2,TRBD1,CASSLPRDSNFYGYTF,TGTGCCAGCAGCCTACCCCGGGACAGCAACTTCTATGGCTACACCTTC
TRBJ2-1,many,TRBV28,TRBD1,CASSLVGTETMTMWGREQFF,TGTGCCAGCAGTTTAGTTGGGACAGAGACTATGACTATGTGGGGTAGGGAGCAGTTCTTC
TRBJ1-5,.,TRBV7-6,.,CASSLLASREYSNQPQHF,TGTGCCAGCAGCTTATTAGCCTCGAGGGAATATAGCAATCAGCCCCAGCATTTT
TRBJ1-5,few,TRBV12-3/TRBV12-4,.,CASSFGGSNQPQHF,TGTGCCAGCAGTTTTGGTGGTAGCAATCAGCCCCAGCATTTT
TRBJ1-5,few,TRBV6-6,.,CASSEGLLNQPQHF,TGTGCCAGCTCTGAGGGACTGCTCAATCAGCCCCAGCATTTT
TRBJ1-1,few,TRBV6-2/TRBV6-3,.,CASSLWAGTEAFF,TGTGCCAGCAGCCTCTGGGCGGGTACTGAAGCTTTCTTT
TRBJ2-7,.,TRBV27,TRBD1,CASSPGQTSSYEQYF,TGTGCCAGCAGCCCGGGACAGACAAGCTCCTACGAGCAGTACTTC
TRBJ2-6,many,TRBV29-1,.,CSARVGDGANVLTF,TGCAGCGCCCGAGTGGGGGATGGGGCCAACGTCCTGACTTTC
TRBJ1-5,.,TRBV5-6,.,CASSKGDQPQHF,TGTGCCAGCAGCAAAGGGGATCAGCCCCAGCATTTT
TRBJ2-3,.,TRBV11-3,.,CASSLFATDTQYF,TGTGCCAGCAGCTTATTCGCCACAGATACGCAGTATTTT
TRBJ1-2,few,TRBV14,.,CASSQYPGNFGYGYTF,TGTGCCAGCAGCCAATACCCGGGCAATTTCGGATATGGCTACACCTTC
TRBJ2-3,.,TRBV6-4,TRBD2,CASSPTSGSADTQYF,TGTGCCAGCAGTCCAACTAGCGGGAGCGCAGATACGCAGTATTTT
TRBJ2-7,.,TRBV4-2,.,CASSQVGGGTYEQYF,TGTGCCAGCAGCCAAGTCGGCGGCGGCACCTACGAGCAGTACTTC
TRBJ1-4,many,TRBV9,.,CASSGGNEKLFF,TGTGCCAGCAGCGGGGGGAATGAAAAACTGTTTTTT
TRBJ2-7,.,TRBV7-2,TRBD1,CASSRPSTGIDSYEQYF,TGTGCCAGCAGCCGCCCCTCGACAGGGATCGACTCCTACGAGCAGTACTTC
TRBJ1-1,.,TRBV7-8,.,CASSSEGNTEAFF,TGTGCCAGCAGCTCCGAGGGAAACACTGAAGCTTTCTTT
TRBJ1-1,.,TRBV7-6,.,CASSLLSLEMNTEAFF,TGTGCCAGCAGCTTATTGAGTTTGGAGATGAACACTGAAGCTTTCTTT
TRBJ2-1,few,TRBV7-2,.,CASSLGVTTAYNEQFF,TGTGCCAGCAGCTTAGGGGTGACGACAGCCTACAATGAGCAGTTCTTC
TRBJ2-7,many,TRBV6-8,.,CASSYGASYEQYF,TGTGCCAGCAGTTACGGTGCTTCCTACGAGCAGTACTTC